These 30 T cell receptor beta chains originate from one sample sequenced in a study of cytotoxic CD8 clonotypes in ibrutinib-treated CLL. Assay used: immunoSEQ multiplex PCR; TCRdb lists only in-frame clones, some missing. The sample carries about 130,000 clones, 75% to 90% recorded once. Sequencing used PBMCs, obtained after 24 months of ibrutinib treatment. The source of these receptors is a human donor with chronic lymphocytic leukemia.

V is TRBV5-1 and J is TRBJ2-3; D is ambiguous. The CDR3 covers 14 residues. V was clipped by 2 bases and J by 0 bases, with 7 bases between them. Germline-derived CDR1 and CDR2 are SGHRS and YFSETQ. The CDR3 here is CASSFDISTDTQYF. The CDR3 DNA follows: TGCGCCAGCAGCTTCGACATTAGCACAGATACGCAGTATTTT.

This clone was seen once. The chain employs TRBV6-5 and TRBJ2-7; perhaps TRBD2 as D (5 bases). The germline V and J ends were trimmed by 6 bases and 7 bases, with 10 bases remaining between them. The V gene's germline CDR1 is MNHEY and CDR2 SVGAGI. The CDR3 runs to 11 residues. CDR3: CASRLRGEQYF. The CDR3 DNA sequence: TGTGCCAGCAGGCTGCGAGGGGAGCAGTACTTC.

The chain has TRBV7-2 and TRBJ1-4, with 9 bases lining up with TRBD1. Germline CDR1 is SGHTA and CDR2 is FQGNSA. This CDR3 is 15 amino acids long. V was clipped by 6 bases and J by 8 bases; unmatched bases: 10. The CDR3 protein is CASRNGQGRWEKLFF. CDR3 DNA sequence: TGTGCCAGCAGAAATGGACAGGGGAGGTGGGAAAAACTGTTTTTT. The variable domain in full, completed from reference TRBV7-2 and TRBJ1-4, reads GAGVSQSPSNKVTEKGKDVELRCDPISGHTALYWYRQSLGQGLEFLIYFQGNSAPDKSGLPSDRFSAERTGGSVSTLTIQRTQQEDSAVYLCASRNGQGRWEKLFFGSGTQLSVL.

This clone was seen only once. The V call is TRBV7-9, the J call TRBJ2-7; TRBD1 matches at 9 bases. Unmatched junction bases numbered 9, after V lost 5 bases and J lost 4 bases. Looked up from germline, CDR1 is SEHNR and CDR2 is FQNEAQ (reference sequence). The CDR3 covers 15 residues. The CDR3 protein is CASSTPGQGQYEQYF. Here the CDR3 DNA reads TGTGCCAGCAGCACACCGGGACAGGGTCAATACGAGCAGTACTTC. The full variable domain, its missing parts supplied by reference TRBV7-9 and TRBJ2-7, is DTGVSQNPRHKITKRGQNVTFRCDPISEHNRLYWYRQTLGQGPEFLTYFQNEAQLEKSRLLSDRFSAERPKGSFSTLEIQRTEQGDSAMYLCASSTPGQGQYEQYFGPGTRLTVT.

This clone appeared once. CDR3 DNA sequence: TGTGCCAGTGATCAGGGACAGGGGTTGACAGATACGCAGTATTTT. This gives the protein CASDQGQGLTDTQYF. The chain uses TRBV19 and TRBJ2-3; 10 nucleotides align to TRBD1. The CDR3 contains 15 residues. J gave up 3 bases and V 8 bases, and 8 bases lay outside the gene matches. The germline V gene has CDR1 LNHDA and CDR2 SQIVND (reference sequence).

The chain employs TRBV11-2 and TRBJ1-4; D is unclear. CDR1 and CDR2 from the germline V gene are SGHAT and FQNNGV. The V end was cut by 0 bases, the J end by 3 bases, with 17 bases between. The CDR3 has 18 residues. CDR3 DNA sequence: TGTGCCAGCAGCTTAGAGGGCAGCGAGAACGGGGCTAATGAAAAACTGTTTTTT. This codes for CASSLEGSENGANEKLFF. Combining the CDR3 with reference TRBV11-2 and TRBJ1-4 gives the whole variable domain EAGVAQSPRYKIIEKRQSVAFWCNPISGHATLYWYQQILGQGPKLLIQFQNNGVVDDSQLPKDRFSAERLKGVDSTLKIQPAKLEDSAVYLCASSLEGSENGANEKLFFGSGTQLSVL.

The chain links TRBV30 to TRBJ2-2; TRBD1 aligns across 9 bases. After removal of 6 bases from V and 3 bases from J, the junction contained 5 bases not matched to a gene. Germline-derived CDR1 and CDR2 are GTSNPN and SVGIG (reference sequence). The CDR3 consists of 14 residues. This CDR3 is CACKQGAHTGELFF. CDR3 in DNA: TGTGCCTGCAAACAGGGGGCGCACACCGGGGAGCTGTTTTTT.

The chain couples TRBV6-1 to TRBJ2-7; a possible D gene is TRBD1 (6 bases). Germline-derived CDR1 and CDR2 are MNHNS and SASEGT. Trimming removed 7 bases from V and 8 bases from J, with 27 bases in between. This CDR3 spans 16 amino acids. The CDR3 is CASNDPKTGMALQQYF. The CDR3 DNA reads as TGTGCCAGCAATGACCCAAAGACAGGAATGGCTTTACAGCAGTACTTC.

The V gene is TRBV6-6, the J gene TRBJ2-3, with D possibly TRBD1 on 6 matching bases. Looked up from germline, CDR1 is MNHNY and CDR2 is SVGAGI (reference sequence). The germline V and J ends were trimmed by 0 bases and 11 bases, with 9 bases remaining between them. The CDR3 length is 12 residues. The CDR3 nucleotides are TGTGCCAGCAGTTACTCTGAGGGGGTGCAGTATTTT. Its translation is CASSYSEGVQYF.

This rearrangement joins TRBV6-5 to TRBJ1-5, with D possibly TRBD1 on 6 matching bases. Germline CDR1 MNHEY, CDR2 SVGAGI. This CDR3 comprises 14 residues. V was clipped by 5 bases and J by 0 bases, with 8 bases between them. CDR3: CASSADSSNQPQHF. In nucleotides, the CDR3 is TGTGCCAGCAGTGCGGACAGTAGCAATCAGCCCCAGCATTTT.

The rearrangement links TRBV10-3 to TRBJ2-7; 13 bases fit TRBD2. CDR1 is ENHRY, CDR2 SYGVKD, per germline. The CDR3 is 17 residues long. V trimming: 0 bases; J trimming: 1 base; junction bases outside the gene matches: 3. The CDR3 is CAISESLLAGGSYEQYF. DNA for the CDR3: TGTGCCATCAGTGAGTCCCTACTAGCGGGAGGGTCCTACGAGCAGTACTTC.

This chain's CDR3 is CASSGRGGSESYEQYF. CDR3 nucleotides: TGTGCCAGCAGCGGAAGGGGCGGGAGCGAGAGTTACGAGCAGTACTTC. V usage is TRBV4-2 and J usage is TRBJ2-7; 7 bases map to TRBD2. V shed 5 bases, J shed 4 bases, and the junction held 14 bases outside the gene matches. Germline assignment: CDR1 LGHNA and CDR2 YNFKEQ. CDR3 length: 16 amino acids.

The gene calls are TRBV6-5 and TRBJ2-5; no clear D. CDR1 MNHEY and CDR2 SVGAGI come from the germline V gene. This CDR3 is 13 amino acids long. The V and J ends lost 2 bases and 3 bases respectively, with 7 bases between them. DNA for the CDR3: TGTGCCAGCAGTTACGGTTGTGAAGAGACCCAGTACTTC. Its protein is CASSYGCEETQYF.

The gene calls are TRBV6-1 and TRBJ1-5, with D uncertain. The CDR3 length is 12 residues. Germline V gene lookup returns CDR1 MNHNS and CDR2 SASEGT. V lost 3 bases and J lost 6, with 6 bases in between. The CDR3 coding sequence is TGTGCCAGCAGTGACCCAGTTCAGCCCCAGCATTTT. As protein: CASSDPVQPQHF.

The gene calls are TRBV28 and TRBJ2-1, with 13 bases fitting TRBD2. CDR3 length: 20 residues. Looked up from germline, CDR1 is MDHEN and CDR2 is SYDVKM. With 2 bases clipped from V and 0 bases from J, the junction kept 10 bases outside the gene matches. This CDR3 reads CASSLMGLAGFLSSYNEQFF. CDR3 nucleotides: TGTGCCAGCAGTTTAATGGGACTAGCGGGGTTCCTGAGCTCCTACAATGAGCAGTTCTTC.

This clone was seen ten or more times. V is TRBV20-1 and J is TRBJ2-1, with D possibly TRBD2 on 5 matching bases. Looked up from germline, CDR1 is DFQATT and CDR2 is SNEGSKA (reference sequence). Trimming removed 3 bases from V and 5 bases from J, with 5 bases in between. The CDR3 covers 11 residues. CDR3 nucleotide sequence: TGCAGTGCTAGCGGGAACAATGAGCAGTTCTTC. This gives the protein CSASGNNEQFF.

The V and J genes are TRBV7-2 and TRBJ2-7; no definite D call. This CDR3 is 11 amino acids long. The germline V and J ends were trimmed by 3 bases and 7 bases, with 7 bases remaining between them. Germline lookup yields CDR1 SGHTA and CDR2 FQGNSA. The CDR3 bases are TGTGCCAGCAGCTTCGGCGTGGAGCAGTACTTC. Residues: CASSFGVEQYF. The full variable domain, rest sourced from reference TRBV7-2 and TRBJ2-7, is GAGVSQSPSNKVTEKGKDVELRCDPISGHTALYWYRQSLGQGLEFLIYFQGNSAPDKSGLPSDRFSAERTGGSVSTLTIQRTQQEDSAVYLCASSFGVEQYFGPGTRLTVT.

This sequence joins TRBV7-9 and TRBJ2-1; D is uncertain. The CDR3 spans 13 residues. From germline, CDR1 is SEHNR and CDR2 FQNEAQ (reference sequence). V dropped 5 bases and J dropped 7 bases, with 12 bases sitting between them. The CDR3 DNA sequence: TGTGCCAGCAGCCATGACACACGAAATGAGCAGTTCTTC. This codes for CASSHDTRNEQFF.

The rearrangement uses TRBV5-4 and TRBJ2-1; the match to TRBD1 covers 7 bases. Germline loops: CDR1 SGHNT, CDR2 YYREEE (reference sequence). There are 14 residues in the CDR3. Unmatched junction bases numbered 3, after V lost 0 bases and J lost 6 bases. CDR3 region: CASSLDRGGNEQFF. DNA of the CDR3: TGTGCCAGCAGCTTGGACAGGGGTGGCAATGAGCAGTTCTTC.

The CDR3 is CASSLYRGEYNEQFF. The CDR3 nucleotides are TGTGCCAGCAGCTTGTACAGGGGTGAATACAATGAGCAGTTCTTC. This sequence joins TRBV5-5 and TRBJ2-1; TRBD1 aligns across 7 bases. Unmatched junction bases numbered 5, after V lost 1 base and J lost 4 bases. The CDR3 extends over 15 amino acids. The germline CDR1 and CDR2 sequences are SGHKS and YYEKEE (reference sequence).

This clone was picked up one time. V and J are TRBV6-5 and TRBJ1-2; D is uncertain. CDR1 and CDR2 (germline): MNHEY, SVGAGI. This CDR3 is 13 amino acids long. The germline V and J ends were trimmed by 2 bases and 7 bases, with 11 bases remaining between them. The CDR3 protein is CASSYRVTAGYTF. Written as DNA, the CDR3 is TGTGCCAGCAGTTACAGGGTGACTGCTGGCTACACCTTC.

The rearrangement uses TRBV19 and TRBJ1-5, with D uncertain. V dropped 2 bases and J dropped 4 bases, with 9 bases sitting between them. This CDR3 has 14 residues. Germline V CDR1 and CDR2: LNHDA, SQIVND (reference sequence). The CDR3 nucleotides read TGTGCCAGTAGTATAAGGCGGGTTAATCAGCCCCAGCATTTT. This translates into CASSIRRVNQPQHF.

The chain has TRBV18 and TRBJ2-3; D ambiguous. There are 15 residues in the CDR3. V gave up 3 bases and J gave up 1 base, with 11 bases separating them. Germline lookup yields CDR1 KGHSH and CDR2 LQKENI. This CDR3 reads CASSPRRDGTDTQYF. The DNA of the CDR3 is TGTGCCAGCTCACCGAGAAGAGACGGCACAGATACGCAGTATTTT.

The DNA for the CDR3 is TGTGCCAGCAGCTTGAGGCGGGAACGCTACGAGCAGTACTTC. This encodes CASSLRRERYEQYF. This chain connects TRBV7-8 to TRBJ2-7; the D gene is possibly TRBD2 (6 bases). Trimming pared 3 bases from V and 3 bases from J, leaving 12 bases between. This CDR3 comprises 14 residues. Germline V lookup: CDR1 SGHVS, CDR2 FQNEAQ.

The rearrangement links TRBV7-2 to TRBJ2-7; 7 nucleotides align to TRBD2. V shed 1 base and J 2 bases; nucleotides not matched to a gene: 8. This CDR3 region has 16 residues. Germline CDR1 and CDR2: SGHTA and FQGNSA. CDR3 bases: TGTGCCAGCAGCTTAGTGTCCAGCGGGGCCCCCTACGAGCAGTACTTC. It codes for CASSLVSSGAPYEQYF.

This clone occurred a few times. The rearrangement uses TRBV19 and TRBJ1-2; no clear D. CDR1 and CDR2 from the germline V gene are LNHDA and SQIVND (reference sequence). V lost 5 bases, J lost 5 bases, and 18 bases lay in between. CDR3 length: 15 amino acids. The CDR3: CASSSIEGWVYGYTF. As DNA, the CDR3 is TGTGCCAGTAGTTCGATCGAGGGATGGGTTTATGGCTACACCTTC. The full variable domain, its missing parts supplied by reference TRBV19 and TRBJ1-2, is DGGITQSPKYLFRKEGQNVTLSCEQNLNHDAMYWYRQDPGQGLRLIYYSQIVNDFQKGDIAEGYSVSREKKESFPLTVTSAQKNPTAFYLCASSSIEGWVYGYTFGSGTRLTVV.

The chain uses TRBV4-1 and TRBJ1-4; D not resolved. Germline assignment: CDR1 MGHRA and CDR2 YSYEKL. There are 14 residues in the CDR3. V gave up 1 base and J gave up 4 bases, with 7 bases separating them. The CDR3 sequence: CASSQGGNNEKLFF. In DNA form, the CDR3 reads TGCGCCAGCAGCCAAGGTGGTAATAATGAAAAACTGTTTTTT.

J is TRBJ2-1 and V is TRBV13; no reliable D call. The CDR3 sequence is 11 residues long. Trimming took 0 bases from V and 16 from J, leaving 10 bases between them. Germline CDR1 reads PRHDT; CDR2 reads FYEKMQ (reference sequence). The chain's CDR3 is CASSLGSNNFF. The CDR3 bases are TGTGCCAGCAGCTTAGGGTCTAACAACTTCTTC.

The chain joins TRBV9 to TRBJ1-2; tentatively, D is TRBD1 (5 bases). The germline V gene has CDR1 SGDLS and CDR2 YYNGEE. The CDR3 totals 16 residues. V lost 4 bases and J lost 8, with 24 bases in between. In DNA form, the CDR3 reads TGTGCCAGCAGCTCGCCCGCCTTGGGGGGTTTGGGCGGCTACACCTTC. This translates into CASSSPALGGLGGYTF.

This clone was picked up one time. V usage is TRBV9 and J usage is TRBJ1-5; D is perhaps TRBD1 (5 bases). This CDR3 comprises 16 residues. The V and J ends lost 0 bases and 2 bases respectively, with 12 bases between them. Germline loops: CDR1 SGDLS, CDR2 YYNGEE. CDR3 sequence: CASSVGGRDGNQPQHF. CDR3 DNA: TGTGCCAGCAGCGTAGGAGGCAGGGACGGCAATCAGCCCCAGCATTTT.